The source of this TCR beta chain is a study of regulatory T cells in long-lasting Graves disease. The length of the CDR3 is 13 residues. Trimming took 0 bases from V and 4 from J, leaving 4 bases between them. CDR1 and CDR2 from the germline V gene are LGHDT and YNNKEL (reference sequence). This clonotype occurred many times. Noted time point: newly diagnosed GD, antithyroid drugs for less than 3 months. RNA extracted from PBMCs served as the sequencing template. To make TCR beta libraries, researchers used iRepertoire HTBI primers and Arm-PCR of CDR3 regions. One entry per CDR3 protein, called by TCRdb with MiXCR from the multiplex PCR reads. The sample holds 350,000 to 450,000 distinct CDR3 sequences; approximately 12% are singletons and the top ten take 15% to 20%. This sample also appeared in a second study, on T cells in Graves' hyperthyroidism and ophthalmopathy. From that report: Most expanded thyroid clonotypes above 0.001 also appeared in blood.

The specimen comprised peripheral blood mononuclear cells (PBMCs), sampled at new diagnosis, from a patient treated with antithyroid drugs. The chain uses TRBV3-1 and TRBJ1-5; D unclear. The sequence came from a woman in her late teens or twenties with Graves disease. The CDR3 region is CASSQDLNQPQHF. The CDR3, as DNA: TGTGCCAGCAGCCAAGACCTAAATCAGCCCCAGCATTTT.